What follows are 5 T cell receptor beta chains derived from one specimen sequenced in a study of blood T cells in healthy people across ages. Sample-barcoded 5' priming and a J-beta primer mix drove a second PCR of about 6 to 12 cycles. A single record per CDR3 protein comes from TCRdb applying MiXCR to the 5' RACE reads. The data show 750,000 or so distinct CDR3 sequences, roughly 25% seen once. The data were also submitted as part of a second study, on T cells of mothers and their children.

The sample comprised blood. These receptors all stem from a boy aged 5-17 years in good health.

This clonotype was picked up a small number of times. V gene TRBV7-9 combines with J gene TRBJ2-3, with D tentatively TRBD1 (5 bases). Germline values: CDR1 SEHNR, CDR2 FQNEAQ (reference sequence). Between the trimmed V and J ends, which lost 1 base and 2 bases, there was a span of 13 bases. The CDR3 is 16 amino acids. CDR3 bases: TGTGCCAGCAGCTTAGGGGGCGACGGCCTCACAGATACGCAGTATTTT. Protein product: CASSLGGDGLTDTQYF. Variable domain in full (rest from reference TRBV7-9 and TRBJ2-3): DTGVSQNPRHKITKRGQNVTFRCDPISEHNRLYWYRQTLGQGPEFLTYFQNEAQLEKSRLLSDRFSAERPKGSFSTLEIQRTEQGDSAMYLCASSLGGDGLTDTQYFGPGTRLTVL.

V and J are TRBV7-3 and TRBJ2-7, with 7 bases fitting TRBD2. V lost 5 bases, J lost 0 bases, and 7 bases stayed unmatched. Germline-derived CDR1 and CDR2 are SGHTA and FQGTGA. The CDR3 extends over 15 amino acids. In DNA, the CDR3 is TGTGCCAGCAGCCGGACGGGGGGAAGCTCCTACGAGCAGTACTTC. It translates to CASSRTGGSSYEQYF.

The rearrangement uses TRBV6-4 and TRBJ2-3, with 9 bases matching TRBD2. With 3 bases clipped from V and 8 bases from J, the junction kept 12 bases outside the gene matches. This CDR3 comprises 16 residues. CDR1 and CDR2 from the germline V gene are MRHNA and SNTAGT. CDR3 in amino acids: CASSERTAGGRGTQYF. CDR3 in DNA: TGTGCCAGCAGTGAACGTACGGCGGGGGGGCGCGGTACGCAGTATTTT.

The V and J genes are TRBV3-1 and TRBJ1-1; TRBD1 agrees at 8 bases. This CDR3 region has 16 residues. Losses at the gene ends were 4 bases for V and 1 base for J; bases not matched to a gene: 8. Germline V gene sequence: CDR1 LGHDT, CDR2 YNNKEL (reference sequence). This CDR3 reads CASSRSRTGPNTEAFF. For the CDR3, the DNA is TGTGCCAGCAGCCGAAGTAGGACAGGGCCGAACACTGAAGCTTTCTTT.

This chain uses TRBV18 with TRBJ2-2; TRBD1 matches at 8 bases. CDR1 KGHSH and CDR2 LQKENI come from the germline V gene. The CDR3 sequence is 17 residues long. V lost 2 bases and J lost 0; bases outside the gene matches: 5. Here the CDR3 reads CASSPSGQGSNTGELFF. CDR3 DNA sequence: TGTGCCAGCTCACCAAGCGGACAGGGCTCGAACACCGGGGAGCTGTTTTTT.